This T cell receptor (beta chain) was sequenced during a study of blood T cell repertoires in COVID-19. Study information: Both acute and convalescent COVID-19 samples were obtained from the United States, Italy and Spain. From T cells, B-cell-depleted T cells, or PBMCs came the material, which was cDNA or gDNA.

In the original analysis: Amplified reference gene primers provided the basis for estimating nucleated cell counts. The assay was immunoSEQ multiplex PCR, and TCRdb's table has in-frame clones only and misses some. From that table come the V and J calls and clone size; the DNA was used to work out D and trimming. The sample yields about 59,000 clones, 91% seen once. The table lists this clone with a count of one. This TCR came from a human donor in a cohort sampled during active COVID-19. The sequencing sample was made of peripheral blood.

The DNA of the CDR3 is TGCAGTGCTTATAGCTCCTACGAGCAGTACTTC. This sequence encodes CSAYSSYEQYF. This chain connects TRBV20-1 to TRBJ2-7; unclear D gene. The germline gives CDR1 DFQATT, CDR2 SNEGSKA (reference sequence). The length of the CDR3 is 11 residues. V was trimmed by 5 bases and J by 0 bases, leaving 5 bases between them.